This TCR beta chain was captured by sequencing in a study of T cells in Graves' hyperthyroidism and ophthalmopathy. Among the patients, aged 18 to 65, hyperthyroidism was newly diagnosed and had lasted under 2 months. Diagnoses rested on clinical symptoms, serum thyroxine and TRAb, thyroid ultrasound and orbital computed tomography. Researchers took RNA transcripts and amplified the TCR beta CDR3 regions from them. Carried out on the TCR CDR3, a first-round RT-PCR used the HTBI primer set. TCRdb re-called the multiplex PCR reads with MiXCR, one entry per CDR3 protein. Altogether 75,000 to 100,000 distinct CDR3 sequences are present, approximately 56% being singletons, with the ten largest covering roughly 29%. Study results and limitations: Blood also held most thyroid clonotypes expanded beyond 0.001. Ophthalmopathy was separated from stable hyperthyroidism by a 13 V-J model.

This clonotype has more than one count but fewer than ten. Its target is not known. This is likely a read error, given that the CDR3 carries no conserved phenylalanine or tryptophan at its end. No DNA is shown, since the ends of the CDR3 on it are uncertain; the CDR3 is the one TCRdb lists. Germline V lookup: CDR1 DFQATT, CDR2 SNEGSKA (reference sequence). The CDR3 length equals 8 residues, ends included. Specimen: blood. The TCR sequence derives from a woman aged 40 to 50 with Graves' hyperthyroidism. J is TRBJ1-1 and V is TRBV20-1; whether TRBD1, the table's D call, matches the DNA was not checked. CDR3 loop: CSARPQAV.